The 31 T cell receptor beta chains reported below all come from one sample, sequenced in a study of blood T cell repertoires in COVID-19. Libraries were prepared by immunoSEQ multiplex PCR; TCRdb keeps only in-frame clonotypes and omits some of them. The sample gives about 300,000 clones, around 92% of which show up once; 1.5% to 2% is in the top ten. The sample consisted of peripheral blood. The receptors here all came from a woman aged 25 to 45 with COVID-19, enrolled during active disease.

J is TRBJ1-6 and V is TRBV18, with D perhaps TRBD1 (5 bases). Germline lookup yields CDR1 KGHSH and CDR2 LQKENI. This CDR3 has 12 residues. Between the trimmed V and J ends, which lost 6 bases and 7 bases, there was a span of 7 bases. The CDR3 DNA follows: TGTGCCAGCTCGGCAGGGAATTCACCCCTCCACTTT. It encodes CASSAGNSPLHF.

This clone has just one count. The gene calls are TRBV7-2 and TRBJ1-4; D unresolved. The germline V and J ends were trimmed by 5 bases and 3 bases, with 7 bases remaining between them. Germline CDR1 reads SGHTA; CDR2 reads FQGNSA. The CDR3 covers 13 residues. CDR3 region: CASSPFPNEKLFF. CDR3 nucleotides: TGTGCCAGCAGCCCCTTTCCTAATGAAAAACTGTTTTTT.

Only one count was recorded for this clone. V and J are TRBV11-2 and TRBJ1-4, with D maybe TRBD1 (5 bases). The CDR3 is 14 residues long. Looked up from germline, CDR1 is SGHAT and CDR2 is FQNNGV. V was shortened by 5 bases and J by 8 bases, with 15 bases between the two germline ends. The CDR3 bases are TGTGCCAGCAGCCAAGGTCCGGACACGGAAAAACTGTTTTTT. Protein product: CASSQGPDTEKLFF.

The V call is TRBV7-2, the J call TRBJ1-5; TRBD1 aligns across 8 bases. Germline V gene lookup returns CDR1 SGHTA and CDR2 FQGNSA. Trimming cost V 5 bases and J 9 bases; bases outside gene matches: 6. The CDR3 is 13 residues long. The CDR3 DNA is TGTGCCAGCAGCCCGGACAGGGTCTCGCCCCAGCATTTT. This translates into CASSPDRVSPQHF.

The CDR3 DNA sequence: TGTGCCAGCAGTCGTGGGACTAGCGGGGGGAATAGGAGGACCGGGGAGCTGTTTTTT. Protein sequence: CASSRGTSGGNRRTGELFF. This chain connects TRBV6-2 or TRBV6-3 to TRBJ2-2; 15 bases map to TRBD2. Germline-derived CDR1 and CDR2 are MNHEY and SVGEGT. Losses at the gene ends were 5 bases for V and 5 bases for J; bases not matched to a gene: 12. This CDR3 is built from 19 residues.

The V gene is TRBV19, the J gene TRBJ1-1; D might be TRBD1 (6 bases). This CDR3 is 15 amino acids long. V was shortened by 5 bases and J by 7 bases, with 20 bases between the two germline ends. Germline CDR1 and CDR2: LNHDA and SQIVND (reference sequence). The CDR3, as DNA: TGTGCCAGTAGTCTACGCGCAGGGGAATTGGGTGAAGCTTTCTTT. It is translated as CASSLRAGELGEAFF. Using reference TRBV19 and TRBJ1-1 for the parts outside the CDR3, the full variable domain is DGGITQSPKYLFRKEGQNVTLSCEQNLNHDAMYWYRQDPGQGLRLIYYSQIVNDFQKGDIAEGYSVSREKKESFPLTVTSAQKNPTAFYLCASSLRAGELGEAFFGQGTRLTVV.

This clone was counted ten times or more. This rearrangement joins TRBV2 to TRBJ1-4, with 8 bases fitting TRBD1. The V gene end was trimmed by 2 bases and the J gene end by 4 bases; junction bases not matched to a gene: 9. The CDR3 consists of 17 residues. Germline V gene lookup returns CDR1 SNHLY and CDR2 FYNNEI. Here the CDR3 reads CASSERRGRRDNEKLFF. Written as DNA, the CDR3 is TGTGCCAGCAGTGAACGCAGGGGGCGCCGGGATAATGAAAAACTGTTTTTT.

The rearrangement links TRBV6-2 or TRBV6-3 to TRBJ1-1, with 9 bases lining up with TRBD1. Germline V lookup: CDR1 MNHEY, CDR2 SVGEGT. The ends lost 2 bases at V and 3 bases at J; junction bases unmatched: 7. The CDR3 sequence is 16 residues long. CDR3 region: CASSYKGTGRYTEAFF. The DNA for the CDR3 is TGTGCCAGCAGTTACAAGGGGACAGGGAGATACACTGAAGCTTTCTTT.

In its sample, this clone was seen a few times. This rearrangement joins TRBV5-1 to TRBJ2-5, with TRBD2 matching over 14 bases. V shed 4 bases, J shed 2 bases, and the junction held 4 bases outside the gene matches. Germline V lookup: CDR1 SGHRS, CDR2 YFSETQ. This CDR3 contains 16 residues. CDR3 nucleotides: TGCGCCAGCAGCACTGGGACTAGCGGGGGTCAAGAGACCCAGTACTTC. This codes for CASSTGTSGGQETQYF.

This rearrangement joins TRBV7-9 to TRBJ1-1, with no clear D. The CDR3 has 13 amino acids. Germline CDR1 reads SEHNR; CDR2 reads FQNEAQ (reference sequence). V was shortened by 5 bases and J by 3 bases, with 10 bases between the two germline ends. CDR3: CASSGTGYTEAFF. DNA for the CDR3: TGTGCCAGCAGCGGTACGGGGTACACTGAAGCTTTCTTT.

The count of this clone is one. The chain couples TRBV7-9 to TRBJ2-7, with D maybe TRBD1 (5 bases). V gave up 5 bases and J gave up 1 base, with 15 bases separating them. The CDR3 is 15 residues long. The germline CDR1 and CDR2 sequences are SEHNR and FQNEAQ (reference sequence). CDR3 residues: CASSPPTVISYEQYF. The CDR3 DNA is TGTGCCAGCAGCCCCCCGACAGTGATTTCCTACGAGCAGTACTTC.

A single count supports this clone. The gene calls are TRBV6-6 and TRBJ1-1, with 7 bases that match TRBD1. This CDR3 comprises 16 residues. Germline lookup yields CDR1 MNHNY and CDR2 SVGAGI (reference sequence). Germline trimming cut 5 bases from V and 0 bases from J; bases unmatched to any gene: 9. The CDR3, as DNA: TGTGCCAGCAGTCACACTCGGGACAGATTGAACACTGAAGCTTTCTTT. This encodes CASSHTRDRLNTEAFF.

This rearrangement joins TRBV20-1 to TRBJ1-6, with D uncertain. The CDR3 has 13 residues. CDR1 is DFQATT, CDR2 SNEGSKA, per germline (reference sequence). Trimming shortened V by 3 bases and J by 9 bases, and 12 bases separated the two germline ends. The CDR3 here is CSASLEVSSPLHF. The CDR3 DNA is TGCAGTGCTAGTTTGGAGGTCAGTTCACCCCTCCACTTT.

The V call is TRBV19, the J call TRBJ2-1; TRBD1 aligns across 8 bases. The CDR3 spans 14 residues. The V gene's germline CDR1 is LNHDA and CDR2 SQIVND (reference sequence). The V and J ends lost 5 bases and 4 bases, in that order; junction bases with no gene match: 4. The CDR3 spells CASSPGQEYNEQFF. The CDR3 coding sequence is TGTGCCAGTAGTCCGGGACAGGAATACAATGAGCAGTTCTTC.

The rearrangement uses TRBV2 and TRBJ2-7, with a tentative D call TRBD1 (6 bases). The germline CDR1 and CDR2 sequences are SNHLY and FYNNEI. V was pared by 6 bases and J by 7 bases, with 16 bases between. The CDR3 loop spans 13 amino acids. Here the CDR3 DNA reads TGTGCCAGCAGCCGAACTACAGGGCTTGAGCAGTACTTC. Its translation: CASSRTTGLEQYF.

The genes are TRBV11-2 and TRBJ2-7; a weak D match, TRBD1 (6 bases). Trimming removed 2 bases at V and 2 bases at J, with 7 bases between. Germline V gene data show CDR1 as SGHAT and CDR2 as FQNNGV. This CDR3 is 13 amino acids long. As DNA, the CDR3 is TGTGCCAGCAGCTTAACAGGGACCTACGAGCAGTACGTC. Amino acid sequence: CASSLTGTYEQYV.

The chain has TRBV2 and TRBJ2-1; TRBD1 matches at 7 bases. Germline CDR1 and CDR2: SNHLY and FYNNEI. V was pared by 5 bases and J by 7 bases, with 11 bases of the junction left unmatched. This CDR3 is 15 amino acids long. CDR3 in DNA: TGTGCCAGCAGTTTCGAACAGGGGTCGGGAAATGAGCAGTTCTTC. This gives the protein CASSFEQGSGNEQFF. Supplemented by reference TRBV2 and TRBJ2-1, the full variable domain reads EPEVTQTPSHQVTQMGQEVILRCVPISNHLYFYWYRQILGQKVEFLVSFYNNEISEKSEIFDDQFSVERPDGSNFTLKIRSTKLEDSAMYFCASSFEQGSGNEQFFGPGTRLTVL.

The rearrangement joins TRBV25-1 to TRBJ1-5; D remains unclear. Looked up from germline, CDR1 is MGHDK and CDR2 is SYGVNS. The CDR3 is 16 amino acids. Trimming cost V 0 bases and J 0 bases, with 9 bases left between them. The CDR3 region has the DNA TGTGCCAGCAGTGAATATTGGCTGATTAGCAATCAGCCCCAGCATTTT. Translated: CASSEYWLISNQPQHF.

The J gene is TRBJ1-5, the V gene TRBV6-2 or TRBV6-3, with 8 positions matching TRBD1. Per germline, CDR1 MNHEY and CDR2 SVGEGT. V lost 5 bases to trimming and J lost 4 bases; unmatched junction nucleotides: 7. The CDR3 consists of 15 residues. The CDR3 reads CASSRDRGSNQPQHF. Here the CDR3 DNA reads TGTGCCAGCAGTCGCGACAGGGGATCGAATCAGCCCCAGCATTTT.

This clone was found once. The chain uses TRBV6-6 and TRBJ1-1; the D gene is possibly TRBD1 (5 bases). The ends were cut back, 2 bases at V and 4 bases at J, with 14 bases in the middle. The CDR3 runs 15 residues. Germline CDR1 is MNHNY and CDR2 is SVGAGI (reference sequence). CDR3 amino acids: CASSYLTHGATEAFF. The CDR3 bases are TGTGCCAGCAGTTACCTAACTCATGGGGCCACTGAAGCTTTCTTT.

The chain has TRBV13 and TRBJ1-3, with D tentatively TRBD1 (6 bases). The CDR3 is 15 residues long. Germline-derived CDR1 and CDR2 are PRHDT and FYEKMQ (reference sequence). The V end was cut by 5 bases, the J end by 2 bases, with 13 bases between. CDR3 in DNA: TGTGCCAGCAGCCAACAACAGGGAACTGGAAACACCATATATTTT. Amino acid sequence: CASSQQQGTGNTIYF.

The rearrangement joins TRBV7-9 to TRBJ1-1; D call uncertain. Deletions cut 4 bases from V and 5 bases from J, with 17 bases between. The CDR3 is made up of 15 amino acids. The V gene's germline CDR1 is SEHNR and CDR2 FQNEAQ (reference sequence). The CDR3 DNA reads TGTGCCAGCAGCTCCGGACTCGGTCGAGGTACTGAAGCTTTCTTT. Amino acids: CASSSGLGRGTEAFF.

The genes are TRBV6-2 or TRBV6-3 and TRBJ1-6; TRBD1 might be the D (6 bases). The ends were cut back, 6 bases at V and 13 bases at J, with 22 bases in the middle. Looked up from germline, CDR1 is MNHEY and CDR2 is SVGEGT. The CDR3 is 15 residues long. The CDR3, as DNA: TGTGCCAGCAGCCACGGCCGGGACACCACCCGCCCCCTCCACTTT. This translates into CASSHGRDTTRPLHF.

The chain employs TRBV3-1 (or the pseudogene TRBV3-2) and TRBJ1-2; D unclear. V lost 0 bases, J lost 9 bases, and 8 bases lay in between. Looked up from germline, CDR1 is LGHDT and CDR2 is YNNKEL (reference sequence). This CDR3 spans 12 amino acids. In DNA form, the CDR3 reads TGTGCCAGCAGCCAAGAAGGCGGCAGCTACACCTTC. It codes for CASSQEGGSYTF.

The chain employs TRBV29-1 and TRBJ1-2; the match to TRBD1 covers 8 bases. Trimming took 8 bases from V and 6 from J; bases not matched to a gene: 8. The CDR3 consists of 12 residues. Looked up from germline, CDR1 is SQVTM and CDR2 is ANQGSEA. The CDR3 coding sequence is TGCAGCATATCGACAGGGGAAAATGGCTACACCTTC. Translating gives CSISTGENGYTF. Using reference TRBV29-1 and TRBJ1-2 for the parts outside the CDR3, the full variable domain is SAVISQKPSRDICQRGTSLTIQCQVDSQVTMMFWYRQQPGQSLTLIATANQGSEATYESGFVIDKFPISRPNLTFSTLTVSNMSPEDSSIYLCSISTGENGYTFGSGTRLTVV.

The chain employs TRBV18 and TRBJ2-2; D might be TRBD1 (5 bases). Trimming removed 2 bases from V and 6 bases from J, with 10 bases in between. The CDR3 sequence is 14 residues long. CDR1 is KGHSH, CDR2 LQKENI, per germline. The CDR3 loop is CASSPEQDSGELFF. Here the CDR3 DNA reads TGTGCCAGCTCACCAGAACAGGATTCCGGGGAGCTGTTTTTT. Based on the CDR3 plus reference TRBV18 and TRBJ2-2, the full variable domain is NAGVMQNPRHLVRRRGQEARLRCSPMKGHSHVYWYRQLPEEGLKFMVYLQKENIIDESGMPKERFSAEFPKEGPSILRIQQVVRGDSAAYFCASSPEQDSGELFFGEGSRLTVL.

The genes are TRBV16 and TRBJ2-2; D uncertain. This CDR3 is 14 amino acids long. Trimming took off 3 bases at V and 2 bases at J, with 7 bases between the two ends. Germline V lookup: CDR1 KGHSY, CDR2 FQNENV. The DNA of the CDR3 is TGTGCCAGCAGCCACTCGACAAACACCGGGGAGCTGTTTTTT. It encodes CASSHSTNTGELFF.

The gene calls are TRBV28 and TRBJ1-5; 10 bases are a match to TRBD1. The CDR3 has 14 amino acids. V gave up 7 bases and J gave up 8 bases; unmatched junction bases: 8. From germline, CDR1 is MDHEN and CDR2 SYDVKM. The CDR3 nucleotides are TGTGCCAGCAACTCTCCGGGACAGGGGAAGCCCCAGCATTTT. Protein sequence: CASNSPGQGKPQHF.

This clone appeared a few times. The chain employs TRBV6-5 and TRBJ1-1, with D tentatively TRBD1 (5 bases). The CDR3 totals 14 residues. The germline CDR1 and CDR2 sequences are MNHEY and SVGAGI. Trimming shortened V by 6 bases and J by 3 bases, and 14 bases separated the two germline ends. CDR3 amino acids: CASRPGWGDTEAFF. As DNA, the CDR3 is TGTGCCAGCAGACCTGGTTGGGGGGACACTGAAGCTTTCTTT.

The chain recombines TRBV3-1 (or the pseudogene TRBV3-2) with TRBJ1-2; D is unclear. The CDR3 covers 14 residues. Trimming stripped 2 bases from V and 4 bases from J, with 11 bases between. Per the germline V gene, CDR1 is LGHDT and CDR2 is YNNKEL (reference sequence). The CDR3 bases are TGTGCCAGCAGCCAAAGGCAGGCGATCTATGGCTACACCTTC. Translating gives CASSQRQAIYGYTF.

The V call is TRBV5-4, the J call TRBJ2-1, with TRBD2 matching 7 bases. The CDR3 has 15 residues. Per germline, CDR1 SGHNT and CDR2 YYREEE (reference sequence). The ends lost 2 bases at V and 6 bases at J; junction bases unmatched: 8. The DNA of the CDR3 is TGTGCCAGCAGCTTTTCCCTAGCGGTAGCCAATGAGCAGTTCTTC. Residues: CASSFSLAVANEQFF.